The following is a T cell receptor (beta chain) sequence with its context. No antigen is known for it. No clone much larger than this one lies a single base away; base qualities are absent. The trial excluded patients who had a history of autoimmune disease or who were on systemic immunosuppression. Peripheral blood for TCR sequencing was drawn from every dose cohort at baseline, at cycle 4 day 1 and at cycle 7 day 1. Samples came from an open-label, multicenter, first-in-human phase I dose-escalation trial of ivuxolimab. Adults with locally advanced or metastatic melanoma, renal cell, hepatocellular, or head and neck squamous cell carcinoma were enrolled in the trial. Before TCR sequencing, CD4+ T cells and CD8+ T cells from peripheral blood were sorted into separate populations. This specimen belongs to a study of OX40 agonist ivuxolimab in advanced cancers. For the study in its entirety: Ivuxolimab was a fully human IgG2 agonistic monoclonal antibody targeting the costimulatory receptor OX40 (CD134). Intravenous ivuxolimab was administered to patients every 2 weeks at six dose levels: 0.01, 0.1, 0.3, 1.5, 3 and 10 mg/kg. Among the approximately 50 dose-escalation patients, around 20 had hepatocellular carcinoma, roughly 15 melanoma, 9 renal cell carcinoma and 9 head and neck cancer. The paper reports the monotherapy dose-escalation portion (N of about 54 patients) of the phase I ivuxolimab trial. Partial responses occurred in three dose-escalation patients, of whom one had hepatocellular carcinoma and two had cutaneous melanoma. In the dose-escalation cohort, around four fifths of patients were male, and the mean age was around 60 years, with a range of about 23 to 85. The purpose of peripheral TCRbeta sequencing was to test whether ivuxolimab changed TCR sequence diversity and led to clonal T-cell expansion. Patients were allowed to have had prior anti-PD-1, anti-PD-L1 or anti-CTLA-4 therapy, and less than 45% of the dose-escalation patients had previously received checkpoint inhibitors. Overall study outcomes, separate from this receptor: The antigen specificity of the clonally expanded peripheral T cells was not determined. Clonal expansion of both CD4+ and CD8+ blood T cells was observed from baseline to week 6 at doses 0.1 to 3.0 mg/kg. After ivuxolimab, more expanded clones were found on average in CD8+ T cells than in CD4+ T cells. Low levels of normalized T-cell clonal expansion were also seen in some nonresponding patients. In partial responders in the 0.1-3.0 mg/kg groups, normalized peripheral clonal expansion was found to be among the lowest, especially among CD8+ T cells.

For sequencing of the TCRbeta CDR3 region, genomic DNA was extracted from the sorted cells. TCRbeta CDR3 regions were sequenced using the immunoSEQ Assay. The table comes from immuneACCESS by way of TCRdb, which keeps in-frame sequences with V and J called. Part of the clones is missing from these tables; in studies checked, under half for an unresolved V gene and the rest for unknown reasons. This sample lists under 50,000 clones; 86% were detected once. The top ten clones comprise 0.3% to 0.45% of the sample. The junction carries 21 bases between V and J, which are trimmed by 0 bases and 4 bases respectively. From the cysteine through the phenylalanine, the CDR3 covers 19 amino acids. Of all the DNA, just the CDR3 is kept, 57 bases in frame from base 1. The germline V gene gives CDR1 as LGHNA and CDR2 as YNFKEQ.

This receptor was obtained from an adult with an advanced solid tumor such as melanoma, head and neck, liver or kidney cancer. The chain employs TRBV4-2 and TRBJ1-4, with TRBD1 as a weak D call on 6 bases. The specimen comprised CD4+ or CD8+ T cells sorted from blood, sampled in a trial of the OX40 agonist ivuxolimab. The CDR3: CASSQDNLGGLGGNEKLFF. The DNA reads TGTGCCAGCAGCCAAGATAATTTGGGGGGGCTTGGAGGTAATGAAAAACTGTTTTTT.